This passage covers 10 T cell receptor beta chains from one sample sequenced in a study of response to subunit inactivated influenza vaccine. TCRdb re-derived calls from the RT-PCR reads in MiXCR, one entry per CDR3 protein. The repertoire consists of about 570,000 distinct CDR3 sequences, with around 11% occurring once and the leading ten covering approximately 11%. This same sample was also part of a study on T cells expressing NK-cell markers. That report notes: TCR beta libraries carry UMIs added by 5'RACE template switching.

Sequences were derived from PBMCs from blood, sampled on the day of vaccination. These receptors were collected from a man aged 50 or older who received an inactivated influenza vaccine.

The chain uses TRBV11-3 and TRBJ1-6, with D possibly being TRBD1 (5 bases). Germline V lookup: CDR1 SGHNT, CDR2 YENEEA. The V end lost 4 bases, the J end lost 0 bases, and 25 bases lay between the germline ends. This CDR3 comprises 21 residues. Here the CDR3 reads CASSSGGLPQRRSSYNSPLHF. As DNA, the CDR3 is TGTGCCAGCAGCTCCGGGGGTCTTCCCCAGCGACGAAGCTCCTATAATTCACCCCTCCACTTT. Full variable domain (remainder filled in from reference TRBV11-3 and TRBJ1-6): EAGVVQSPRYKIIEKKQPVAFWCNPISGHNTLYWYLQNLGQGPELLIRYENEEAVDDSQLPKDRFSAERLKGVDSTLKIQPAELGDSAVYLCASSSGGLPQRRSSYNSPLHFGNGTRLTVT.

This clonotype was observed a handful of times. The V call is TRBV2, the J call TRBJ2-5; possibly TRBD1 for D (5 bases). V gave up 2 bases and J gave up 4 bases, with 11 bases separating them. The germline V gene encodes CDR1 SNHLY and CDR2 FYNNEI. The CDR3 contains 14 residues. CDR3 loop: CASSEQGLGETQYF. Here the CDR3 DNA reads TGTGCCAGCAGTGAACAGGGATTGGGAGAGACCCAGTACTTC.

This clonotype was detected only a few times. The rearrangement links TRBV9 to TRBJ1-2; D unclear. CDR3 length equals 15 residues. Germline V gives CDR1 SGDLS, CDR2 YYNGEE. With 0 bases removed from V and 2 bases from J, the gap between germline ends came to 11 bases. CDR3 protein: CASSVGGSGNYGYTF. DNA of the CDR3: TGTGCCAGCAGCGTAGGTGGGAGTGGGAACTATGGCTACACCTTC. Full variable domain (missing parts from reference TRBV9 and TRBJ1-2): DSGVTQTPKHLITATGQRVTLRCSPRSGDLSVYWYQQSLDQGLQFLIQYYNGEERAKGNILERFSAQQFPDLHSELNLSSLELGDSALYFCASSVGGSGNYGYTFGSGTRLTVV.

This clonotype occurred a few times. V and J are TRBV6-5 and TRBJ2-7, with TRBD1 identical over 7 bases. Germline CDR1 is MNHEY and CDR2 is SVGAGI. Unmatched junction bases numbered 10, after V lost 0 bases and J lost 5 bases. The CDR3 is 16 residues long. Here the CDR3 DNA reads TGTGCCAGCAGTTACTCTGAAAGGGGGCTAGTCGACGAGCAGTACTTC. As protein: CASSYSERGLVDEQYF.

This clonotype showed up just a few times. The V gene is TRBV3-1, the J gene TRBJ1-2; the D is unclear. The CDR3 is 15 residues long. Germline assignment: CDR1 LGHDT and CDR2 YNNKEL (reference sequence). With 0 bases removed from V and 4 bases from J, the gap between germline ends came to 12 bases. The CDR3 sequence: CASSQDLWPIYGYTF. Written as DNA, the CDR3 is TGTGCCAGCAGCCAAGATTTGTGGCCGATCTATGGCTACACCTTC.

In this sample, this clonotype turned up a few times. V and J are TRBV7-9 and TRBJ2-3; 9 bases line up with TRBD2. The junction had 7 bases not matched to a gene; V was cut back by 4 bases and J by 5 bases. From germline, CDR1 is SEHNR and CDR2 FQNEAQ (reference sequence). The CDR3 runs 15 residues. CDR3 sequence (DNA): TGTGCCAGCAGCTGGCGCGGGAGGGATGAAGATACGCAGTATTTT. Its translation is CASSWRGRDEDTQYF.

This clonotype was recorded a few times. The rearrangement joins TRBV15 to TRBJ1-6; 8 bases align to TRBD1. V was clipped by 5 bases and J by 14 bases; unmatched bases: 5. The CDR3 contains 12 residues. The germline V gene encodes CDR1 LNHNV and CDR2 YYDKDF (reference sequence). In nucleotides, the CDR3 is TGTGCCACCAGCTTCCAGGGGGCCACCCTCCACTTT. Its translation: CATSFQGATLHF.

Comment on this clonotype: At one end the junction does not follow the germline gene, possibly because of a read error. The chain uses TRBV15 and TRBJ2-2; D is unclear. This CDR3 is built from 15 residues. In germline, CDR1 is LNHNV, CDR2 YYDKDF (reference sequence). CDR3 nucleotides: TGTGCCATCAGCAGAGATAGGGTCGGTTCTGGGGAGCTGTTTTTT. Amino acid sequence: CAISRDRVGSGELFF.

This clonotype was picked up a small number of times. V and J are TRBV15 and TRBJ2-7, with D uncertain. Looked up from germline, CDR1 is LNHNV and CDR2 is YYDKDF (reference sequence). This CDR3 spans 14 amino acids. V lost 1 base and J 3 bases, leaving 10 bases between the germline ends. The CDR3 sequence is CATSRVVAGYEQYF. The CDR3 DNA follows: TGTGCCACCAGCAGAGTGGTGGCAGGCTACGAGCAGTACTTC.

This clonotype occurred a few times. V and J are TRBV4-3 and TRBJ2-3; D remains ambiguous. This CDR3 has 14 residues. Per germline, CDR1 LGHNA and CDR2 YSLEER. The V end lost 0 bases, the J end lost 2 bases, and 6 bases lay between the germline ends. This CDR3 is CASSQDSTTDTQYF. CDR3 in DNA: TGCGCCAGCAGCCAAGACTCTACCACAGATACGCAGTATTTT.